This T cell receptor (beta chain) was observed in a study of blood T cell repertoires in COVID-19. Across the whole study: In each case, the material was cDNA or gDNA derived from T cells, B-cell-depleted T cells, or PBMCs.

Germline V gene lookup returns CDR1 KGHDR and CDR2 SFDVKD. Trimming took off 3 bases at V and 2 bases at J, with 21 bases between the two ends. The length of the CDR3 is 18 residues. Original methodology: Estimated nucleated cell counts came from reference gene primer amplification. Clones were sequenced by immunoSEQ multiplex PCR, and TCRdb holds only the in-frame ones, with some missing. V and J calls and clone size follow that table, whereas D and trimming were derived from the DNA. The data contain approximately 210,000 clones, under 90% of them singletons. This clone has more than one count but fewer than ten. Cohorts were based on clinical histories the participants reported.

The V call is TRBV24-1, the J call TRBJ1-2; D uncertain. This TCR was recovered from a woman aged 50 to 60 with acute COVID-19. Sequences were obtained from PBMCs or T cells enriched from blood (not recorded which). Here the CDR3 DNA reads TGTGCCACCAGTGATGCCCAACCTGATAACGGGGTGAACTATGGCTACACCTTC. Amino acid sequence: CATSDAQPDNGVNYGYTF.